Following are 26 T cell receptor beta chains from one sample sequenced in a study of cytomegalovirus exposure and HLA in healthy donors. In the PCR, 60 Vbeta and 13 Jbeta primers were used. The repertoire was sequenced with immunoSEQ multiplex PCR; TCRdb's copy has only in-frame clones and lacks some. This sample yields 150,000 to 200,000 clones, of which over 65% are seen a single time; approximately 1.3% belongs to the top ten. The sample comprised PBMCs. The receptors stem from a woman in her twenties or thirties in good health and CMV-seropositive.

J is TRBJ1-3 and V is TRBV4-2, with unresolved D. With 6 bases removed from V and 0 bases from J, the gap between germline ends came to 12 bases. Germline CDR1 LGHNA, CDR2 YNFKEQ. The CDR3 sequence is 15 residues long. The CDR3 bases are TGTGCCAGCAGTCCGACTTTATTCTCTGGAAACACCATATATTTT. Protein product: CASSPTLFSGNTIYF.

V usage is TRBV18 and J usage is TRBJ1-1; D gene ambiguous. There are 13 residues in the CDR3. Trimming stripped 5 bases from V and 1 base from J, with 8 bases between. Looked up from germline, CDR1 is KGHSH and CDR2 is LQKENI. The CDR3 region is CASSSRGNTEAFF. In DNA, the CDR3 is TGTGCCAGCTCAAGCCGGGGGAACACTGAAGCTTTCTTT.

This clone was seen more than once but under ten times. This chain uses TRBV29-1 with TRBJ2-7, with 10 bases matching TRBD2. This CDR3 is built from 15 residues. Germline-derived CDR1 and CDR2 are SQVTM and ANQGSEA. V gave up 0 bases and J gave up 0 bases; unmatched junction bases: 2. CDR3 DNA sequence: TGCAGCGTTGAAGACCCTAGCGGGAGCTCCTACGAGCAGTACTTC. Its translation is CSVEDPSGSSYEQYF.

The genes are TRBV9 and TRBJ2-1; maybe TRBD2 (6 bases). Germline V CDR1 and CDR2: SGDLS, YYNGEE. This CDR3 region has 14 residues. Trimming pared 4 bases from V and 7 bases from J, leaving 15 bases between. The CDR3 coding sequence is TGTGCCAGCAGCATTTCGGGAGAATGGAATGAGCAGTTCTTC. Amino acids: CASSISGEWNEQFF.

The V and J genes are TRBV27 and TRBJ2-3; 10 bases match TRBD1. J lost 6 bases, V lost 3 bases, and 6 bases had no gene match. Germline V gene lookup returns CDR1 MNHEY and CDR2 SMNVEV (reference sequence). This CDR3 comprises 15 residues. The CDR3, as DNA: TGTGCCAGCAGTTTTTGGACAGGGGGTTTGGATACGCAGTATTTT. The encoded protein is CASSFWTGGLDTQYF.

This clone was counted once. Here the CDR3 reads CASSPGNSYEQYF. In DNA, the CDR3 is TGCGCCAGCAGCCCGGGTAATTCCTACGAGCAGTACTTC. V is TRBV5-1 and J is TRBJ2-7, with D uncertain. Germline V gives CDR1 SGHRS, CDR2 YFSETQ. The length of the CDR3 is 13 residues. V was trimmed by 4 bases and J by 1 base, leaving 9 bases between them.

The CDR3 coding sequence is TGTGCCAGCAGACCCGGGTCTCCCTACAATGAGCAGTTCTTC. It is translated as CASRPGSPYNEQFF. The rearrangement joins TRBV28 to TRBJ2-1; no clear D gene. This CDR3 has 14 residues. Trimming shortened V by 6 bases and J by 2 bases, and 11 bases separated the two germline ends. Germline lookup yields CDR1 MDHEN and CDR2 SYDVKM.

The gene calls are TRBV9 and TRBJ2-3, with D possibly matching TRBD1 (6 bases). CDR1 and CDR2 from the germline V gene are SGDLS and YYNGEE. The V end lost 1 base, the J end lost 5 bases, and 17 bases lay between the germline ends. This CDR3 region has 16 residues. CDR3 residues: CASSVMGAHAEDTQYF. Written as DNA, the CDR3 is TGTGCCAGCAGCGTAATGGGGGCCCACGCTGAAGATACGCAGTATTTT.

V and J are TRBV4-2 and TRBJ2-2; 14 bases are a match to TRBD2. The CDR3 runs to 19 residues. Germline V CDR1 and CDR2: LGHNA, YNFKEQ. Trimming took 2 bases from V and 6 from J; bases not matched to a gene: 11. The chain's CDR3 is CASSQKAGLAGVFSGELFF. Here the CDR3 DNA reads TGTGCCAGCAGCCAAAAAGCGGGACTAGCGGGAGTTTTCTCCGGGGAGCTGTTTTTT.

This chain joins TRBV4-3 and TRBJ2-1; 14 nucleotides align to TRBD2. CDR1 and CDR2 from the germline V gene are LGHNA and YSLEER. V was pared by 0 bases and J by 5 bases, with 9 bases of the junction left unmatched. The length of the CDR3 is 19 residues. CDR3 nucleotides: TGCGCCAGCAGCCAAGATAGCCGACTAGCGGGAGGGAGAAACAATGAGCAGTTCTTC. Its translation: CASSQDSRLAGGRNNEQFF.

The chain employs TRBV29-1 and TRBJ1-3; D is ambiguous. The CDR3 is 13 residues long. The germline V and J ends were trimmed by 5 bases and 0 bases, with 8 bases remaining between them. Per the germline V gene, CDR1 is SQVTM and CDR2 is ANQGSEA. CDR3 in amino acids: CSVSLGSGNTIYF. The DNA of the CDR3 is TGCAGCGTTTCACTCGGCTCTGGAAACACCATATATTTT.

The chain has TRBV15 and TRBJ2-3; TRBD2 matches at 10 bases. The CDR3 is 16 amino acids. Per germline, CDR1 LNHNV and CDR2 YYDKDF (reference sequence). V lost 0 bases and J lost 1; bases outside the gene matches: 1. CDR3 residues: CATSRDLAGGTDTQYF. The CDR3 bases are TGTGCCACCAGCAGAGATCTAGCGGGAGGCACAGATACGCAGTATTTT. Using reference TRBV15 and TRBJ2-3 for the parts outside the CDR3, the full variable domain is DAMVIQNPRYQVTQFGKPVTLSCSQTLNHNVMYWYQQKSSQAPKLLFHYYDKDFNNEADTPDNFQSRRPNTSFCFLDIRSPGLGDTAMYLCATSRDLAGGTDTQYFGPGTRLTVL.

The chain has TRBV16 and TRBJ2-5; D not resolved. Germline V lookup: CDR1 KGHSY, CDR2 FQNENV. With 0 bases removed from V and 2 bases from J, the gap between germline ends came to 10 bases. This CDR3 has 15 residues. CDR3 in DNA: TGTGCCAGCAGCCAATCGGGTGGCGGACAAGAGACCCAGTACTTC. Translating it yields CASSQSGGGQETQYF.

CDR3 nucleotides: TGTGCCTGGAGTCACGGGAGGTTTCAAGCTTTCTTT. Amino acids: CAWSHGRFQAFF. The V and J genes are TRBV30 and TRBJ1-1; D is unclear. V was clipped by 2 bases and J by 9 bases, with 13 bases between them. The CDR3 totals 12 residues. Germline CDR1 is GTSNPN and CDR2 is SVGIG (reference sequence). The complete variable domain, with remaining parts taken from reference TRBV30 and TRBJ1-1, reads SQTIHQWPATLVQPVGSPLSLECTVEGTSNPNLYWYRQAAGRGLQLLFYSVGIGQISSEVPQNLSASRPQDRQFILSSKKLLLSDSGFYLCAWSHGRFQAFFGQGTRLTVV.

The chain carries TRBV5-1 and TRBJ2-5, with TRBD1 matching over 9 bases. V lost 4 bases, J lost 2 bases, and 6 bases stayed unmatched. This CDR3 is 15 amino acids long. Germline V lookup: CDR1 SGHRS, CDR2 YFSETQ. The CDR3 region has the DNA TGCGCCAGCAGCAGGGGACAGGGCCGACAAGAGACCCAGTACTTC. Protein product: CASSRGQGRQETQYF.

The chain is built from TRBV28 and TRBJ1-2; D possibly corresponds to TRBD1 (5 bases). CDR1 is MDHEN and CDR2 is SYDVKM in the germline V gene. V gave up 6 bases and J gave up 2 bases, with 7 bases separating them. The length of the CDR3 is 12 residues. DNA for the CDR3: TGTGCCAGCAGGACAGAGAACTATGGCTACACCTTC. Residues: CASRTENYGYTF.

CDR3 in amino acids: CAISDSAGVGTEAFF. CDR3 nucleotides: TGTGCCATCAGTGATTCCGCAGGGGTGGGCACTGAAGCTTTCTTT. V is TRBV10-3 and J is TRBJ1-1; weak D call: TRBD1 (6 bases). The CDR3 length is 15 residues. Between the trimmed V and J ends, which lost 3 bases and 4 bases, there was a span of 15 bases. Germline V gene lookup returns CDR1 ENHRY and CDR2 SYGVKD.

The chain uses TRBV6-1 and TRBJ2-3; D gene ambiguous. From germline, CDR1 is MNHNS and CDR2 SASEGT. Trimming removed 5 bases from V and 2 bases from J, with 5 bases in between. The CDR3 extends over 12 amino acids. The CDR3 sequence is CASSPYTDTQYF. The CDR3 nucleotides are TGTGCCAGCAGTCCCTACACAGATACGCAGTATTTT.

This chain uses TRBV30 with TRBJ1-4; 8 nucleotides line up with TRBD1. Germline-derived CDR1 and CDR2 are GTSNPN and SVGIG (reference sequence). Unmatched junction bases numbered 5, after V lost 0 bases and J lost 8 bases. The CDR3 runs to 14 residues. The CDR3 sequence is CAWSVQGAGEKLFF. CDR3 DNA: TGTGCCTGGAGTGTTCAGGGGGCGGGGGAAAAACTGTTTTTT.

In this sample, this clone turned up once. The rearrangement joins TRBV28 to TRBJ2-7; possible D gene TRBD2, 5 bases. Trimming shortened V by 3 bases and J by 2 bases, and 14 bases separated the two germline ends. CDR1 is MDHEN and CDR2 is SYDVKM in the germline V gene. CDR3 length: 15 amino acids. CDR3 region: CASSFVLSGTYEQYF. The CDR3 coding sequence is TGTGCCAGCAGTTTTGTCCTGAGCGGTACCTACGAGCAGTACTTC.

V and J are TRBV6-5 and TRBJ2-3, with 8 bases lining up with TRBD2. CDR3 length equals 16 residues. J gave up 7 bases and V 2 bases, and 11 bases lay outside the gene matches. The germline V gene has CDR1 MNHEY and CDR2 SVGAGI. The CDR3 region is CASSYDLAGFGNTQYF. The CDR3 DNA reads TGTGCCAGCAGTTACGACCTAGCGGGTTTTGGTAATACGCAGTATTTT.

This clone appeared a few times. V is TRBV10-3 and J is TRBJ2-7; 7 positions agree with TRBD1. The CDR3 runs 14 residues. Germline lookup yields CDR1 ENHRY and CDR2 SYGVKD. J gave up 0 bases and V 8 bases, and 7 bases lay outside the gene matches. The CDR3, as DNA: TGTGCCATCGGCCCGCAGGGGGTCTCCTACGAGCAGTACTTC. Amino acids: CAIGPQGVSYEQYF.

This chain connects TRBV5-8 to TRBJ2-3; TRBD2 is a possible D gene (6 bases). Germline CDR1 is SGHTS and CDR2 is YDEGEE. The CDR3 has 17 residues. Trimming took 2 bases from V and 3 from J, leaving 19 bases between them. The CDR3 loop reads CASSFIRSREDTDTQYF. The CDR3 DNA reads TGTGCCAGCAGCTTCATCCGCTCGAGGGAGGATACAGATACGCAGTATTTT.

This clone was seen only a few times. The chain is built from TRBV5-5 and TRBJ2-2, with D perhaps TRBD1 (6 bases). Trimming removed 1 base at V and 7 bases at J, with 14 bases between. Germline CDR1 reads SGHKS; CDR2 reads YYEKEE (reference sequence). This CDR3 comprises 15 residues. The CDR3 protein is CASSLRQAYFGELFF. The CDR3 DNA reads TGTGCCAGCAGCTTGAGACAGGCATATTTCGGGGAGCTGTTTTTT.

This clone has a handful of counts. J is TRBJ1-2 and V is TRBV6-6; possibly TRBD1 for D (6 bases). Germline loops: CDR1 MNHNY, CDR2 SVGAGI (reference sequence). This CDR3 has 16 residues. Deletions cut 2 bases from V and 0 bases from J, with 13 bases between. CDR3 sequence (DNA): TGTGCCAGCAGTTACCCCGGACAGTTTGCTAACTATGGCTACACCTTC. Its protein product is CASSYPGQFANYGYTF.

This clone was detected a few times. The gene calls are TRBV27 and TRBJ2-1; TRBD2 matches 7 bases. Unmatched junction bases numbered 4, after V lost 0 bases and J lost 5 bases. This CDR3 spans 15 amino acids. CDR1 MNHEY and CDR2 SMNVEV come from the germline V gene (reference sequence). The CDR3 nucleotides read TGTGCCAGCAGTTTATCGGCTAGCGGAAACAATGAGCAGTTCTTC. As protein: CASSLSASGNNEQFF.